What follows is one T cell receptor (beta chain) and its context. Its antigen is undetermined. The sample comes from a study of T-cell reconstitution after alpha-beta-depleted transplantation in children. Unique molecular identifiers featured in how the TCRbeta library was prepared. Via MiXCR, TCRdb re-called the PCR reads, giving one row per CDR3 protein. The table has 550,000 to 600,000 distinct CDR3 sequences, around 23% seen once. Trimming removed 3 bases at V and 3 bases at J, with 17 bases between. This CDR3 comprises 16 residues. CDR1 and CDR2 from the germline V gene are SGDLS and YYNGEE. Study outcomes and limitations: Where alpha-beta T cells came from about two months after transplant was reportedly several hundred expanded graft clones. Surviving recipient T cells and thymic progenitors accounted for the high day-60 TCRbeta diversity observed in some patients. Among T cells one year after transplant, newly produced cells accounted for most counts and diversity.

The chain joins TRBV9 to TRBJ2-3; D remains ambiguous. The specimen was PBMCs, mostly from graft donor cells, collected 360 days after TCRalphabeta/CD19-depleted stem cell transplant. The TCR comes from a boy younger than two who had a stem cell transplant for acute myeloid leukemia, so the T cells may come from the graft donor. The CDR3 is CASSARWARDTDTQYF. The CDR3 coding sequence is TGTGCCAGCAGCGCCCGGTGGGCTAGGGATACAGATACGCAGTATTTT. The variable domain in full, completed from reference TRBV9 and TRBJ2-3, reads DSGVTQTPKHLITATGQRVTLRCSPRSGDLSVYWYQQSLDQGLQFLIQYYNGEERAKGNILERFSAQQFPDLHSELNLSSLELGDSALYFCASSARWARDTDTQYFGPGTRLTVL.